The 18 T cell receptor beta chains below all came from one sample that was sequenced in a study of blood T cell repertoires in COVID-19. Data came from immunoSEQ multiplex PCR; TCRdb stores just in-frame clones and leaves some out. The repertoire includes about 68,000 clones, around 93% of them detected once, and approximately 4.8% sits in the top ten. Sequences were obtained from peripheral blood. All receptors come from a woman aged 60-75 years with active COVID-19.

V is TRBV28 and J is TRBJ2-3, with 11 nucleotides matching TRBD2. The ends lost 4 bases at V and 10 bases at J; junction bases unmatched: 4. Germline V gene data show CDR1 as MDHEN and CDR2 as SYDVKM. This CDR3 spans 13 amino acids. The CDR3 DNA is TGTGCCAGCAGTTCAGCACTAGCGGGGGCGCAGTATTTT. Its translation: CASSSALAGAQYF.

The rearrangement links TRBV3-1 (or the pseudogene TRBV3-2) to TRBJ2-7; 10 positions match TRBD2. After removal of 0 bases from V and 1 base from J, the junction contained 9 bases not matched to a gene. The CDR3 runs 18 residues. Germline V gives CDR1 LGHDT, CDR2 YNNKEL (reference sequence). CDR3 in amino acids: CASSQDLRLAGKSYEQYF. The CDR3 nucleotides are TGTGCCAGCAGCCAAGATCTGAGACTAGCGGGCAAATCCTACGAGCAGTACTTC.

This clone appeared once. This chain connects TRBV30 to TRBJ2-7; TRBD2 aligns across 11 bases. V gave up 0 bases and J gave up 6 bases; unmatched junction bases: 10. Per germline, CDR1 GTSNPN and CDR2 SVGIG (reference sequence). The CDR3 runs 16 residues. CDR3 amino acids: CAWSVRPPTSGTEQYF. The CDR3 coding sequence is TGTGCCTGGAGTGTACGCCCCCCGACTAGCGGGACCGAGCAGTACTTC.

The rearrangement joins TRBV27 to TRBJ2-7, with TRBD2 identical over 8 bases. With 5 bases clipped from V and 3 bases from J, the junction kept 9 bases outside the gene matches. Germline V gene lookup returns CDR1 MNHEY and CDR2 SMNVEV (reference sequence). The CDR3 is 15 amino acids. In DNA, the CDR3 is TGTGCCAGCAGTCCGGTGGCTAGCGGGCTCTACGAGCAGTACTTC. Amino acid sequence: CASSPVASGLYEQYF.

The chain links TRBV5-4 to TRBJ1-6; D remains unclear. Between the trimmed V and J ends, which lost 3 bases and 9 bases, there was a span of 16 bases. This CDR3 has 15 residues. CDR1 and CDR2 (germline): SGHNT, YYREEE (reference sequence). The CDR3 reads CASSSEPRGSSPLHF. The CDR3 nucleotides read TGTGCCAGCAGCTCGGAACCTAGAGGGAGTTCACCCCTCCACTTT.

The J gene is TRBJ2-1, the V gene TRBV29-1; 12 bases line up with TRBD2. This CDR3 has 14 amino acids. V trimming: 8 bases; J trimming: 6 bases; junction bases outside the gene matches: 8. Germline V gene lookup returns CDR1 SQVTM and CDR2 ANQGSEA. DNA for the CDR3: TGCAGCATTAGCCAGGGACTAGCGGGCAATGAGCAGTTCTTC. Its protein is CSISQGLAGNEQFF.

This clone was recorded once. This chain connects TRBV18 to TRBJ1-1, with D uncertain. This CDR3 has 14 residues. V lost 6 bases and J lost 1, with 12 bases in between. From germline, CDR1 is KGHSH and CDR2 LQKENI. CDR3 loop: CASSYSRGNTEAFF. The CDR3 DNA is TGTGCCAGCTCCTATTCCCGGGGGAACACTGAAGCTTTCTTT.

This clone was seen just once. V is TRBV19 and J is TRBJ2-1, with unresolved D. Deletions cut 6 bases from V and 3 bases from J, with 9 bases between. CDR1 is LNHDA, CDR2 SQIVND, per germline (reference sequence). CDR3 length: 13 amino acids. The CDR3 DNA reads as TGTGCCAGTAGGCGGATTAACTACAATGAGCAGTTCTTC. Translation gives CASRRINYNEQFF.

The chain is built from TRBV6-5 and TRBJ1-4, with 9 bases fitting TRBD1. Germline CDR1 is MNHEY and CDR2 is SVGAGI. CDR3 length equals 14 residues. V lost 6 bases to trimming and J lost 7 bases; unmatched junction nucleotides: 6. The CDR3 coding sequence is TGTGCCAGCAGAGGGACAGGGTCTTTTGAAAAACTGTTTTTT. Translation gives CASRGTGSFEKLFF.

In DNA, the CDR3 is TGTGCCAGCAGCCCCTCGGGACAGGGCAACTATGGCTACACCTTC. As protein: CASSPSGQGNYGYTF. The chain employs TRBV7-9 and TRBJ1-2; TRBD1 aligns across 9 bases. The trim removed 5 bases at V and 2 bases at J, leaving 6 bases unmatched. CDR1 SEHNR and CDR2 FQNEAQ come from the germline V gene (reference sequence). This CDR3 is built from 15 residues. The entire variable domain, with the rest obtained from reference TRBV7-9 and TRBJ1-2, is as follows: DTGVSQNPRHKITKRGQNVTFRCDPISEHNRLYWYRQTLGQGPEFLTYFQNEAQLEKSRLLSDRFSAERPKGSFSTLEIQRTEQGDSAMYLCASSPSGQGNYGYTFGSGTRLTVV.

V gene TRBV4-1 combines with J gene TRBJ2-6; TRBD2 might be the D (5 bases). V shed 1 base and J shed 4 bases, with 14 bases lying between them. CDR1 and CDR2 from the germline V gene are MGHRA and YSYEKL. The CDR3 has 17 residues. This chain's CDR3 is CASSQGAGVSGANVLTF. CDR3 bases: TGCGCCAGCAGCCAAGGTGCCGGGGTTTCCGGGGCCAACGTCCTGACTTTC.

The chain links TRBV7-9 to TRBJ2-1, with TRBD2 as a possible D gene (6 bases). Germline CDR1 SEHNR, CDR2 FQNEAQ (reference sequence). The CDR3 is made up of 15 amino acids. Trimming took 2 bases from V and 2 from J, leaving 10 bases between them. DNA of the CDR3: TGTGCCAGCAGCTTACGTGGCGGGACCTACAATGAGCAGTTCTTC. It translates to CASSLRGGTYNEQFF.

The CDR3 DNA reads as TGTGCCAGCAGTCCTGCAGGGGGCGACAGCTCCTACGAGCAGTACTTC. The encoded protein is CASSPAGGDSSYEQYF. The V call is TRBV28, the J call TRBJ2-7; 8 nucleotides line up with TRBD1. J was trimmed by 0 bases and V by 5 bases; bases with no gene match: 9. This CDR3 is built from 16 residues. Germline assignment: CDR1 MDHEN and CDR2 SYDVKM.

This clone was counted a single time. V and J are TRBV28 and TRBJ2-1; TRBD1 aligns across 8 bases. CDR3 length equals 15 residues. Germline CDR1 MDHEN, CDR2 SYDVKM. V gave up 4 bases and J gave up 5 bases; unmatched junction bases: 7. CDR3 in DNA: TGTGCCAGCAGTTCCTCAGGGGGCTGGGACAATGAGCAGTTCTTC. This sequence encodes CASSSSGGWDNEQFF.

CDR3 DNA: TGTGCCAGCTCCCGGGACTCGGCGGATACGCAGTATTTT. Its translation is CASSRDSADTQYF. This chain connects TRBV21-1 to TRBJ2-3; the D call of TRBD2 is as the table states it, not checked on the DNA. TRBV21-1 is classified as a pseudogene. This CDR3 is 13 amino acids long.

The DNA for the CDR3 is TGTGCCAGCAGCGTCGGATCAGCGGGAGACAATGAGCAGTTCTTC. The encoded protein is CASSVGSAGDNEQFF. The chain recombines TRBV9 with TRBJ2-1; 8 bases map to TRBD2. This CDR3 has 15 amino acids. Trimming cost V 2 bases and J 5 bases; bases outside gene matches: 6. The germline V gene has CDR1 SGDLS and CDR2 YYNGEE.

V and J are TRBV3-1 (or the pseudogene TRBV3-2) and TRBJ1-4; 8 positions agree with TRBD1. The CDR3 is made up of 14 amino acids. The germline V gene has CDR1 LGHDT and CDR2 YNNKEL (reference sequence). J gave up 7 bases and V 4 bases, and 5 bases lay outside the gene matches. This chain's CDR3 is CASSPRGRVEKLFF. CDR3 in DNA: TGTGCCAGCAGCCCCAGGGGGCGGGTTGAAAAACTGTTTTTT.

The chain uses TRBV11-2 and TRBJ2-2; D is possibly TRBD1 (5 bases). The CDR3 runs 14 residues. Germline values: CDR1 SGHAT, CDR2 FQNNGV. The V gene lost 4 bases and the J gene lost 6 bases, with 12 bases spanning the gap. The CDR3 sequence: CASSWMQGSGELFF. CDR3 sequence (DNA): TGTGCCAGCAGCTGGATGCAGGGTTCCGGGGAGCTGTTTTTT. The full variable domain, rest sourced from reference TRBV11-2 and TRBJ2-2, is EAGVAQSPRYKIIEKRQSVAFWCNPISGHATLYWYQQILGQGPKLLIQFQNNGVVDDSQLPKDRFSAERLKGVDSTLKIQPAKLEDSAVYLCASSWMQGSGELFFGEGSRLTVL.